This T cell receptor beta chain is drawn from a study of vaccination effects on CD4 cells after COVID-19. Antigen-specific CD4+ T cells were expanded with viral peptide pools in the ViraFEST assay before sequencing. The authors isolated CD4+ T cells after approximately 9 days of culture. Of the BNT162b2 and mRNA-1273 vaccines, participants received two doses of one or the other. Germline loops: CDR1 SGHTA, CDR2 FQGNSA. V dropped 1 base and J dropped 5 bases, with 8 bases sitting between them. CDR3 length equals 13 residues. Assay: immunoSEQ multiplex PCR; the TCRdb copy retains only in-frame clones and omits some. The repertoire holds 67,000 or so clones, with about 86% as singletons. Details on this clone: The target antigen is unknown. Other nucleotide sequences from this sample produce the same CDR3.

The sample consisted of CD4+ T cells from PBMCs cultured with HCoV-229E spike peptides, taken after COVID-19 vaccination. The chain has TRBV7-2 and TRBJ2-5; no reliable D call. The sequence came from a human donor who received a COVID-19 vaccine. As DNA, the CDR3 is TGTGCCAGCAGCTTAGGGGGTGGCGAGACCCAGTACTTC. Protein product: CASSLGGGETQYF.